The 23 T cell receptor beta chains presented below share a single source sample, sequenced in a study of T-cell reconstitution after alpha-beta-depleted transplantation in children listed by TCRdb under 2016. The method behind the library was PCR. The reads were generated on an Illumina HiSeq 2500. To normalize quantification of the TCRbeta repertoire, the TCR libraries were built with molecular barcoding that relied on unique molecular identifiers. TCRdb took the public reads, trimmed them with fastp at Q25, ran MiXCR for clone calling and kept in-frame beta chains. A single entry per CDR3 protein holds the most common genes and DNA from its merged rows. The table for this sample lists 500,000 or so distinct CDR3 sequences; roughly 33% of them were counted only once. The ten most abundant clones make up 2.4% of the sample. Sample: PBMCs from the stem cell graft donor, taken from the stem cell graft. The receptors shown here come from a human donor who donated a stem cell graft to a child with aplastic anemia.

This clonotype was found a few times. This chain links TRBV12-3 or TRBV12-4 with TRBJ2-7, with TRBD2 matching 8 bases. There are 15 residues in the CDR3. V shed 8 bases, J shed 5 bases, and the junction held 14 bases outside the gene matches. In DNA, the CDR3 is TGTGCCAGCCTTTTCAGCGGGAGCCCGGGGGACGAGCAGTACTTC. It is translated as CASLFSGSPGDEQYF.

This clonotype appeared a few times. The chain recombines TRBV7-2 with TRBJ1-3; D uncertain. The CDR3 length is 16 residues. The germline V and J ends were trimmed by 2 bases and 0 bases, with 11 bases remaining between them. Germline values: CDR1 SGHTA, CDR2 FQGNSA. CDR3 in amino acids: CASSLTPSSSGNTIYF. The CDR3 coding sequence is TGTGCCAGCAGCTTAACACCCTCAAGCTCTGGAAACACCATATATTTT.

The V call is TRBV28, the J call TRBJ1-2; 8 bases match TRBD1. Trimming removed 4 bases from V and 4 bases from J; junction bases left unmatched: 14. CDR1 and CDR2 from the germline V gene are MDHEN and SYDVKM. CDR3 length: 17 residues. CDR3 DNA: TGTGCCAGCAGTTCCCCCGGGACAGGTTACATGGTCTATGGCTACACCTTC. The encoded protein is CASSSPGTGYMVYGYTF.

There are a few counts of this clonotype. The chain has TRBV30 and TRBJ1-4; TRBD1 matches 11 bases. CDR3 length: 16 residues. Trimming took 2 bases from V and 2 from J; bases not matched to a gene: 4. Germline CDR1 is GTSNPN and CDR2 is SVGIG (reference sequence). The chain's CDR3 is CAWSYGQGATNEKLFF. CDR3 in DNA: TGTGCCTGGAGTTATGGACAGGGGGCGACTAATGAAAAACTGTTTTTT.

This clonotype appeared a few times. The chain uses TRBV5-8 and TRBJ1-2; D may be TRBD1 (6 bases). With 7 bases removed from V and 4 bases from J, the gap between germline ends came to 20 bases. Germline values: CDR1 SGHTS, CDR2 YDEGEE. The CDR3 totals 15 residues. For the CDR3, the DNA is TGTGCCAGCGGACCAAGGGGGTCAGCGACCTATGGCTACACCTTC. This translates into CASGPRGSATYGYTF.

The chain links TRBV6-5 to TRBJ1-5; no definite D call. The CDR3 length is 12 residues. Germline V gene sequence: CDR1 MNHEY, CDR2 SVGAGI. The V gene lost 6 bases and the J gene lost 4 bases, with 7 bases spanning the gap. The CDR3 coding sequence is TGTGCCAGCAGCCACGGGAATCAGCCCCAGCATTTT. Its translation is CASSHGNQPQHF.

The chain links TRBV2 to TRBJ2-1; D possibly corresponds to TRBD1 (5 bases). This CDR3 is 16 amino acids long. Trimming took 5 bases from V and 0 from J, leaving 14 bases between them. Germline assignment: CDR1 SNHLY and CDR2 FYNNEI. CDR3 in amino acids: CASSTGRSVSYNEQFF. DNA of the CDR3: TGTGCCAGCAGTACAGGCCGGAGTGTCTCCTACAATGAGCAGTTCTTC. Together with reference TRBV2 and TRBJ2-1, the CDR3 gives the full variable domain: EPEVTQTPSHQVTQMGQEVILRCVPISNHLYFYWYRQILGQKVEFLVSFYNNEISEKSEIFDDQFSVERPDGSNFTLKIRSTKLEDSAMYFCASSTGRSVSYNEQFFGPGTRLTVL.

This chain links TRBV6-2 or TRBV6-3 with TRBJ1-5; TRBD1 agrees at 9 bases. Looked up from germline, CDR1 is MNHEY and CDR2 is SVGEGT. The CDR3 runs to 14 residues. Trimming took 4 bases from V and 7 from J; bases not matched to a gene: 5. The DNA for the CDR3 is TGTGCCAGCAGTTGGACAGGGGTTGGACAGCCCCAGCATTTT. As protein: CASSWTGVGQPQHF.

CDR3 amino acids: CASSLGSGSSTDTQYF. As DNA, the CDR3 is TGCGCCAGCAGCTTGGGTAGCGGCTCTAGCACAGATACGCAGTATTTT. This sequence joins TRBV5-1 and TRBJ2-3, with D maybe TRBD2 (6 bases). The CDR3 runs 16 residues. V shed 0 bases and J shed 0 bases, with 11 bases lying between them. Germline CDR1 is SGHRS and CDR2 is YFSETQ.

The chain carries TRBV6-4 and TRBJ1-2; no reliable D call. Trimming cost V 0 bases and J 4 bases, with 12 bases left between them. Germline loops: CDR1 MRHNA, CDR2 SNTAGT. The CDR3 has 15 residues. The CDR3 sequence is CASSDSAGSFYGYTF. DNA of the CDR3: TGTGCCAGCAGTGACTCGGCAGGATCTTTCTATGGCTACACCTTC.

This clonotype was counted between two and nine times. The chain has TRBV20-1 and TRBJ2-7, with TRBD2 matching 7 bases. Germline loops: CDR1 DFQATT, CDR2 SNEGSKA (reference sequence). The trim removed 6 bases at V and 3 bases at J, leaving 8 bases unmatched. The CDR3 runs 13 residues. CDR3 DNA: TGCAGTGCCAGCTGGGGGGAGGGCTACGAGCAGTACTTC. Protein sequence: CSASWGEGYEQYF.

The count of this clonotype is one. The rearrangement joins TRBV11-3 to TRBJ2-3; D ambiguous. The CDR3 has 16 amino acids. The germline V and J ends were trimmed by 1 base and 2 bases, with 13 bases remaining between them. Germline-derived CDR1 and CDR2 are SGHNT and YENEEA. The CDR3 here is CASSLVAGSPTDTQYF. In DNA, the CDR3 is TGTGCCAGCAGCTTAGTAGCCGGGTCCCCCACAGATACGCAGTATTTT.

In its sample, this clonotype was seen a few times. The J gene is TRBJ2-5, the V gene TRBV25-1, with D perhaps matching TRBD1 (6 bases). The CDR3 loop spans 13 amino acids. Germline CDR1 MGHDK, CDR2 SYGVNS. V gave up 8 bases and J gave up 5 bases, with 15 bases separating them. Here the CDR3 reads CASSGVAPETQYF. The CDR3 DNA reads as TGTGCCAGCTCAGGGGTGGCCCCGGAGACCCAGTACTTC.

J is TRBJ1-3 and V is TRBV16; D ambiguous. This CDR3 contains 17 residues. Germline loops: CDR1 KGHSY, CDR2 FQNENV. Trimming left V 0 bases short and J 0 bases short, with 12 bases between. The chain's CDR3 is CASSQSTFPNSGNTIYF. As DNA, the CDR3 is TGTGCCAGCAGCCAATCGACGTTCCCCAACTCTGGAAACACCATATATTTT.

V is TRBV20-1 and J is TRBJ2-1, with 14 bases aligning to TRBD2. The CDR3 covers 20 residues. V was pared by 2 bases and J by 7 bases, with 19 bases of the junction left unmatched. Germline loops: CDR1 DFQATT, CDR2 SNEGSKA (reference sequence). CDR3 loop: CSARHAGLAGVLGPWNEQFF. In DNA, the CDR3 is TGCAGTGCTAGACACGCGGGACTAGCGGGAGTTTTAGGTCCTTGGAATGAGCAGTTCTTC.

This clonotype was found a few times. The V call is TRBV12-3 or TRBV12-4, the J call TRBJ1-5; 8 bases are shared with TRBD1. This CDR3 is built from 16 residues. V was pared by 6 bases and J by 4 bases, with 11 bases of the junction left unmatched. The chain's CDR3 is CASRKGQGLMNQPQHF. The CDR3 DNA reads as TGTGCCAGCAGAAAAGGACAGGGACTAATGAATCAGCCCCAGCATTTT.

As for this clonotype: One junction end does not reproduce the germline sequence, and a read error may be involved. The rearrangement joins TRBV20-1 to TRBJ1-4, with 8 positions matching TRBD1. Per germline, CDR1 DFQATT and CDR2 SNEGSKA (reference sequence). The length of the CDR3 is 15 residues. The CDR3 nucleotides read TGCAGTGCTAGAGTGTGGGACAGGAGAAATGAAAAACTGTTATTT. Translation: CSARVWDRRNEKLLF.

On this clonotype itself: Its ends do not fully match the called genes, so a read error is possible. The chain links TRBV27 to TRBJ2-1; the match to TRBD2 covers 12 bases. This CDR3 has 18 amino acids. CDR1 and CDR2 from the germline V gene are MNHEY and SMNVEV (reference sequence). The CDR3 loop is CASSLFSGLAGIENAQFF. In nucleotides, the CDR3 is TGTGCCAGCAGTCTCTTCTCCGGACTAGCGGGAATTGAAAATGCGCAGTTCTTC.

This clonotype appeared a few times. This chain joins TRBV29-1 and TRBJ2-4; D unclear. The germline CDR1 and CDR2 sequences are SQVTM and ANQGSEA. This CDR3 has 10 residues. V shed 4 bases and J shed 7 bases, with 5 bases lying between them. The CDR3 protein is CSVVRNIQYF. In nucleotides, the CDR3 is TGCAGCGTTGTGAGGAACATTCAGTACTTC.

This clonotype was observed a handful of times. CDR3 amino acids: CASSRDRVTDTQYF. The CDR3 bases are TGTGCCAGCAGTCGGGACAGGGTGACAGATACGCAGTATTTT. This chain joins TRBV11-2 and TRBJ2-3, with 9 positions matching TRBD1. CDR3 length: 14 amino acids. Germline values: CDR1 SGHAT, CDR2 FQNNGV. With V trimmed by 6 bases and J by 3 bases, 4 bases remained unmatched.

The sample holds a few counts of this clonotype. The chain joins TRBV4-3 to TRBJ1-1; D remains ambiguous. V was pared by 0 bases and J by 1 base, with 9 bases between. The germline V gene has CDR1 LGHNA and CDR2 YSLEER. CDR3 length: 15 amino acids. The CDR3 nucleotides read TGCGCCAGCAGCCAAGATCCGGGTCGGAACACTGAAGCTTTCTTT. Its translation is CASSQDPGRNTEAFF.

This clonotype was recorded a few times. The chain joins TRBV7-2 to TRBJ1-4; D uncertain. CDR1 and CDR2 (germline): SGHTA, FQGNSA. V was trimmed by 2 bases and J by 0 bases, leaving 4 bases between them. This CDR3 has 14 amino acids. The DNA for the CDR3 is TGTGCCAGCAGCTTAAGAACAACTAATGAAAAACTGTTTTTT. It encodes CASSLRTTNEKLFF. The full variable domain, with the rest looked up from reference TRBV7-2 and TRBJ1-4, is GAGVSQSPSNKVTEKGKDVELRCDPISGHTALYWYRQSLGQGLEFLIYFQGNSAPDKSGLPSDRFSAERTGGSVSTLTIQRTQQEDSAVYLCASSLRTTNEKLFFGSGTQLSVL.

In this sample, this clonotype turned up a few times. CDR3 sequence reads: CSVEQSEQFF. The CDR3 region has the DNA TGCAGCGTTGAACAGAGTGAGCAGTTCTTC. This rearrangement joins TRBV29-1 to TRBJ2-1, with no clear D. V lost 2 bases, J lost 9 bases, and 5 bases lay in between. Germline lookup yields CDR1 SQVTM and CDR2 ANQGSEA. This CDR3 comprises 10 residues.